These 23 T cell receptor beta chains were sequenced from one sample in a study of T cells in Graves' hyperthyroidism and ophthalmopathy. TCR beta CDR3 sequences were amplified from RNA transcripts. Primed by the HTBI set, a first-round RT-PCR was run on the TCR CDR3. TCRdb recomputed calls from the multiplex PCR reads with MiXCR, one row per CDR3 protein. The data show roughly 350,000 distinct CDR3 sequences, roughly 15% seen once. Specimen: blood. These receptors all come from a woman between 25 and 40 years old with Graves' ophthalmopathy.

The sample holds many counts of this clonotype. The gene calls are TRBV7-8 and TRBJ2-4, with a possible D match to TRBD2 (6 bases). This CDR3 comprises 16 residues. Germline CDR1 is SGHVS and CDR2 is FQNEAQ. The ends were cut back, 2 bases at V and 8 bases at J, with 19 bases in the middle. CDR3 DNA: TGTGCCAGCAGCTTATTTATCGGGGGTCTGGGCCACATTCAGTACTTC. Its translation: CASSLFIGGLGHIQYF.

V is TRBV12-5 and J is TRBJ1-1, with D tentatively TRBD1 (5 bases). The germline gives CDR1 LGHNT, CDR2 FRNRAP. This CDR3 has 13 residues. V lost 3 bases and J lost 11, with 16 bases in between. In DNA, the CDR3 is TGTGCTAGTGGTTTATCCGGGGGAAGGCGGGCTTTCTTT. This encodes CASGLSGGRRAFF.

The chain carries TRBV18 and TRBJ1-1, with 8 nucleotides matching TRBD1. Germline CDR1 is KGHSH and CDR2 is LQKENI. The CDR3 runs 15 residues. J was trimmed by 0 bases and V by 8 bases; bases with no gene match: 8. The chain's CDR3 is CASIARQGLNTEAFF. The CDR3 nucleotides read TGTGCCAGCATAGCAAGACAGGGGTTGAACACTGAAGCTTTCTTT.

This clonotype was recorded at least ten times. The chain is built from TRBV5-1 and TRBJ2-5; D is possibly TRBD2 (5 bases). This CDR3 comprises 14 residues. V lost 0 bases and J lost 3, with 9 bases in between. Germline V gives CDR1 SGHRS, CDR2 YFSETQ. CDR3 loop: CASSLALGEETQYF. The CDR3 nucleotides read TGCGCCAGCAGCTTGGCCCTCGGGGAAGAGACCCAGTACTTC. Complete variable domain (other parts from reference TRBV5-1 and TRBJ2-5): KAGVTQTPRYLIKTRGQQVTLSCSPISGHRSVSWYQQTPGQGLQFLFEYFSETQRNKGNFPGRFSGRQFSNSRSEMNVSTLELGDSALYLCASSLALGEETQYFGPGTRLLVL.

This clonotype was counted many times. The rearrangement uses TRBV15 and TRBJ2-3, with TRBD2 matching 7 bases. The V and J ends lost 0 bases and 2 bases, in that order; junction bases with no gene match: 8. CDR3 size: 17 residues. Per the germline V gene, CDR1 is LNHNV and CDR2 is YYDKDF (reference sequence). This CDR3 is CATSRDIGGGITDTQYF. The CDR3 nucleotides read TGTGCCACCAGCAGAGATATTGGCGGGGGAATCACAGATACGCAGTATTTT.

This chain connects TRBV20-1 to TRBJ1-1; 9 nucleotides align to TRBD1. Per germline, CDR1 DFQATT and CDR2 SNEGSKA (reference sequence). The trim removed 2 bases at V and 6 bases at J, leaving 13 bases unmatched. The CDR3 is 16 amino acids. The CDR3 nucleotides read TGCAGTGCTAGACTCACCGGGACAGGGTTTGGGGCTGAAGCTTTCTTT. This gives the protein CSARLTGTGFGAEAFF.

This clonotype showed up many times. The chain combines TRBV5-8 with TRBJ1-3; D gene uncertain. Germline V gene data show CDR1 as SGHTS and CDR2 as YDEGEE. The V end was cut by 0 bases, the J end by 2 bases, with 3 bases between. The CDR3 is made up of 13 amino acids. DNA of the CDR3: TGTGCCAGCAGCTTGGTAGCTGGAAACACCATATATTTT. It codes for CASSLVAGNTIYF.

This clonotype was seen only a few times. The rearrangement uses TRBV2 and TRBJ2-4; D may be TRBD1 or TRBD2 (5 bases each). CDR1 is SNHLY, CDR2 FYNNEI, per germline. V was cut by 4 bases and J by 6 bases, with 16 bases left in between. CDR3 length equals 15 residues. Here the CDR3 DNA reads TGTGCCAGCAGTGTCGTAGGGGTACGGGGAAACATTCAGTACTTC. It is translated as CASSVVGVRGNIQYF.

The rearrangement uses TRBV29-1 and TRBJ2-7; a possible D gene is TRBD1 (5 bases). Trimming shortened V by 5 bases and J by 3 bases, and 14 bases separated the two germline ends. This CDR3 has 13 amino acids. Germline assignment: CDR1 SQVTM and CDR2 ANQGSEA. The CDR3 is CSVQTEINYEQYF. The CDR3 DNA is TGCAGCGTTCAGACAGAGATTAACTACGAGCAGTACTTC.

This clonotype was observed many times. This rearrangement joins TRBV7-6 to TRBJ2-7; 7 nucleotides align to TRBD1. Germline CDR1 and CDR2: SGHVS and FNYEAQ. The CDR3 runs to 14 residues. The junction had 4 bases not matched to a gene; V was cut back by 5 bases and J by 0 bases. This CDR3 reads CASSTRQGSYEQYF. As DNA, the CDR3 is TGTGCCAGCAGCACTAGACAGGGCTCCTACGAGCAGTACTTC.

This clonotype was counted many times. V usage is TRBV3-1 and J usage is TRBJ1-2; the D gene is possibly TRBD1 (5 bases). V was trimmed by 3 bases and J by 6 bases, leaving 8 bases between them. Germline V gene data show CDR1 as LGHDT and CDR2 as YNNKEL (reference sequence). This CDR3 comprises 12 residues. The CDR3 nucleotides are TGTGCCAGCAGCCAGGGGGGGGATGGCTACACCTTC. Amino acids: CASSQGGDGYTF. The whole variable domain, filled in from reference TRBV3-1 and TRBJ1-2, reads DTAVSQTPKYLVTQMGNDKSIKCEQNLGHDTMYWYKQDSKKFLKIMFSYNNKELIINETVPNRFSPKSPDKAHLNLHINSLELGDSAVYFCASSQGGDGYTFGSGTRLTVV.

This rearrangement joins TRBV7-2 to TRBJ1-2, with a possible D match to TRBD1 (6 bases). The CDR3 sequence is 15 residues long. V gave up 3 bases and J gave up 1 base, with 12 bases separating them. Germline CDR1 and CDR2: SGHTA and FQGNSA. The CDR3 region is CASSLAGHRNYGYTF. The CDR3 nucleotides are TGTGCCAGCAGCTTGGCGGGACACCGTAACTATGGCTACACCTTC.

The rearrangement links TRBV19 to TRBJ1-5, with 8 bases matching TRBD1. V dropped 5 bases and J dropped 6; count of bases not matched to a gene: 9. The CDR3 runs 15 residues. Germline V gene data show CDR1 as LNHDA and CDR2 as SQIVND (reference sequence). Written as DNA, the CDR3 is TGTGCCAGTAGTTCCTTCGACAGGGGTTCTCAGCCCCAGCATTTT. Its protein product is CASSSFDRGSQPQHF.

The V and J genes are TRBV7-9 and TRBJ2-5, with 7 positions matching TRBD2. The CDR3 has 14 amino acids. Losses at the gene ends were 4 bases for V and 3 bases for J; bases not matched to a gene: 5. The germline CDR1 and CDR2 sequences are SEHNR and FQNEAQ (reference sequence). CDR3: CASSSSGREETQYF. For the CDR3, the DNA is TGTGCCAGCAGCTCATCAGGGAGGGAAGAGACCCAGTACTTC.

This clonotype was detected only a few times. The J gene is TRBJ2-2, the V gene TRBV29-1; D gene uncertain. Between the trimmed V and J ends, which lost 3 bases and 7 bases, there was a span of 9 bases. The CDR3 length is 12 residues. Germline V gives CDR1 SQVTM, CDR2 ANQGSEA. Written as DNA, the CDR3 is TGCAGCGTTGAGGTCTTGGGCGGGGAGCTGTTTTTT. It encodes CSVEVLGGELFF.

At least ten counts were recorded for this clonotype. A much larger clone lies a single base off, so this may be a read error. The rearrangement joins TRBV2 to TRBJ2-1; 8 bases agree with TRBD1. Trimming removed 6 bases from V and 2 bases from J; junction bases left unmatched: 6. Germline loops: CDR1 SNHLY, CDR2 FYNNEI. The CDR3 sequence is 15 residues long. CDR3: CASSQRTGTYNEQFF. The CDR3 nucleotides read TGTGCCAGCAGCCAAAGGACAGGGACCTACAATGAGCAGTTCTTC. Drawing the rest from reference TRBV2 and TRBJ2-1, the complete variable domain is EPEVTQTPSHQVTQMGQEVILRCVPISNHLYFYWYRQILGQKVEFLVSFYNNEISEKSEIFDDQFSVERPDGSNFTLKIRSTKLEDSAMYFCASSQRTGTYNEQFFGPGTRLTVL.

The CDR3 sequence: CATSEAGGENTEAFF. Written as DNA, the CDR3 is TGTGCCACCAGTGAGGCAGGGGGTGAGAACACTGAAGCTTTCTTT. The chain carries TRBV24-1 and TRBJ1-1, with TRBD1 identical over 7 bases. Germline V gene sequence: CDR1 KGHDR, CDR2 SFDVKD. The CDR3 is 15 residues long. J lost 1 base, V lost 4 bases, and 5 bases had no gene match.

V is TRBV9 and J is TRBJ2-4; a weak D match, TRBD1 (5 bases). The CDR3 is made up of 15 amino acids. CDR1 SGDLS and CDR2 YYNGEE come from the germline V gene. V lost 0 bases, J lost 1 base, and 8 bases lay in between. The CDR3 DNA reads TGTGCCAGCAGCGTAGAGGGGTCGGCCAAAAACATTCAGTACTTC. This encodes CASSVEGSAKNIQYF.

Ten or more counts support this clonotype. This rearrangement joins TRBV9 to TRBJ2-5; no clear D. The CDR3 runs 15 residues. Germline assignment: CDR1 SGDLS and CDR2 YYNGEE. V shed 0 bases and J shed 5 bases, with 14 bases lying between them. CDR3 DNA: TGTGCCAGCAGCGTAGCGGCCTCCCCGTGGGAGACCCAGTACTTC. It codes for CASSVAASPWETQYF.

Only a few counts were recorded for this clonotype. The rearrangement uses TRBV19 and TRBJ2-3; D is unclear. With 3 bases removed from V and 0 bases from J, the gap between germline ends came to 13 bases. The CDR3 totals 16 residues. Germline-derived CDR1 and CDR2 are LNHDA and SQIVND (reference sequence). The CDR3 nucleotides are TGTGCCAGTAGTATGTGGGCACACTGGAGCACAGATACGCAGTATTTT. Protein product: CASSMWAHWSTDTQYF. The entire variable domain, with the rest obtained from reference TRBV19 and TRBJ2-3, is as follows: DGGITQSPKYLFRKEGQNVTLSCEQNLNHDAMYWYRQDPGQGLRLIYYSQIVNDFQKGDIAEGYSVSREKKESFPLTVTSAQKNPTAFYLCASSMWAHWSTDTQYFGPGTRLTVL.

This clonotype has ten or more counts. CDR3 nucleotide sequence: TGTGCCAGCAGCTTAGCAGGTAGGGGCACTGAAGCTTTCTTT. This translates into CASSLAGRGTEAFF. The V and J genes are TRBV11-3 and TRBJ1-1; the D gene is possibly TRBD1 (5 bases). Trimming removed 1 base from V and 4 bases from J, with 10 bases in between. Germline CDR1 and CDR2: SGHNT and YENEEA. This CDR3 has 14 amino acids.

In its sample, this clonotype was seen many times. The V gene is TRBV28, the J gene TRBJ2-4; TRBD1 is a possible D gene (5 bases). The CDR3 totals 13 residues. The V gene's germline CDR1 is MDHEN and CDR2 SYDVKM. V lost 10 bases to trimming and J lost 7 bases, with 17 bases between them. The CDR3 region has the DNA TGTGCCACTTCGACAGCTCGGACCAACATTCAGTACTTC. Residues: CATSTARTNIQYF.

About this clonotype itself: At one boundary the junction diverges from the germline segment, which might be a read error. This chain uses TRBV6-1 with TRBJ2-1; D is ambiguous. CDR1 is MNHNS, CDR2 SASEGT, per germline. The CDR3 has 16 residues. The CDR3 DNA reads TGTGCCAGCAGCCTAGGTCGATTGAGCTCCTACAATGAGCAGTCCTTC. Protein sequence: CASSLGRLSSYNEQSF.